One sample yielded the 15 T cell receptor beta chains listed below, sequenced in a study of T cells in Graves' hyperthyroidism and ophthalmopathy. TCR beta CDR3 region amplification was performed from RNA transcripts. In the first-round RT-PCR of the TCR CDR3, the HTBI primer set was used. One entry per CDR3 protein, called by TCRdb with MiXCR from the multiplex PCR reads. The repertoire holds 300,000 to 450,000 distinct CDR3 sequences, with more than 12% as singletons. The specimen was blood. All receptors derive from a woman in her 30s with Graves' hyperthyroidism.

At least ten counts were recorded for this clonotype. This chain joins TRBV29-1 and TRBJ2-7; possibly TRBD1 for D (6 bases). The germline CDR1 and CDR2 sequences are SQVTM and ANQGSEA. V shed 7 bases and J shed 2 bases, with 18 bases lying between them. The CDR3 extends over 14 amino acids. The CDR3: CSAGETTGTYEQYF. CDR3 coding DNA: TGCAGCGCCGGAGAAACGACAGGCACCTACGAGCAGTACTTC.

Ten or more counts support this clonotype. The chain uses TRBV18 and TRBJ1-5; D perhaps matches TRBD1 (5 bases). Trimming shortened V by 8 bases and J by 5 bases, and 13 bases separated the two germline ends. The V gene's germline CDR1 is KGHSH and CDR2 LQKENI. CDR3 length: 13 residues. The CDR3 spells CASSGGGDQPQHF. The CDR3 DNA is TGTGCCAGCAGTGGGGGGGGGGATCAGCCCCAGCATTTT.

This clonotype was seen a handful of times. The chain links TRBV5-1 to TRBJ2-7, with 7 bases that match TRBD1. The CDR3 totals 14 residues. CDR1 and CDR2 from the germline V gene are SGHRS and YFSETQ. Unmatched junction bases numbered 7, after V lost 2 bases and J lost 5 bases. Here the CDR3 DNA reads TGCGCCAGCAGCTTTCAGGGGGAAAGCAACGAGCAGTACTTC. This translates into CASSFQGESNEQYF.

The CDR3 nucleotides read TGTGCCAGCAGCTTAGGACTAGCGGGAAGAAATGAGCAGTTCTTC. Residues: CASSLGLAGRNEQFF. The chain uses TRBV7-9 and TRBJ2-1; 11 bases match TRBD2. The V and J ends lost 1 base and 7 bases, in that order; junction bases with no gene match: 3. CDR1 and CDR2 (germline): SEHNR, FQNEAQ (reference sequence). CDR3 length equals 15 residues.

This clonotype was found a few times. The chain employs TRBV3-1 and TRBJ2-7, with D possibly TRBD2 on 5 matching bases. CDR1 LGHDT and CDR2 YNNKEL come from the germline V gene (reference sequence). The CDR3 is 15 residues long. V lost 0 bases and J 4 bases, leaving 13 bases between the germline ends. The CDR3 DNA sequence: TGTGCCAGCAGCCAAGACCCCGGGCGGGCATACGAGCAGTACTTC. This codes for CASSQDPGRAYEQYF.

This clonotype was found a few times. This rearrangement joins TRBV30 to TRBJ1-2; 7 positions agree with TRBD1. Germline CDR1 is GTSNPN and CDR2 is SVGIG (reference sequence). There are 15 residues in the CDR3. With 3 bases clipped from V and 0 bases from J, the junction kept 7 bases outside the gene matches. This chain's CDR3 is CAWRGDSYSNYGYTF. In DNA form, the CDR3 reads TGTGCCTGGAGAGGGGACAGCTACTCTAACTATGGCTACACCTTC.

There are many counts of this clonotype. The chain is built from TRBV6-1 and TRBJ1-1; D is perhaps TRBD1 (5 bases). Germline V lookup: CDR1 MNHNS, CDR2 SASEGT. The CDR3 loop spans 14 amino acids. Trimming removed 8 bases at V and 0 bases at J, with 13 bases between. Written as DNA, the CDR3 is TGTGCCAGCTGGCGGGGGAAAATGAACACTGAAGCTTTCTTT. Amino acid sequence: CASWRGKMNTEAFF.

The chain links TRBV6-5 to TRBJ1-2; unclear D gene. Trimming stripped 2 bases from V and 0 bases from J, with 16 bases between. Per the germline V gene, CDR1 is MNHEY and CDR2 is SVGAGI. The CDR3 runs to 17 residues. CDR3 amino acids: CASSYTALRGANYGYTF. In nucleotides, the CDR3 is TGTGCCAGCAGTTACACGGCCTTGCGGGGAGCTAACTATGGCTACACCTTC.

V and J are TRBV19 and TRBJ2-1, with D uncertain. Per the germline V gene, CDR1 is LNHDA and CDR2 is SQIVND (reference sequence). V lost 1 base, J lost 0 bases, and 7 bases lay in between. CDR3 length equals 15 residues. CDR3 DNA: TGTGCCAGTAGTATAGGGCCCCCCTCCTACAATGAGCAGTTCTTC. Amino acids: CASSIGPPSYNEQFF. The complete variable domain, with remaining parts taken from reference TRBV19 and TRBJ2-1, reads DGGITQSPKYLFRKEGQNVTLSCEQNLNHDAMYWYRQDPGQGLRLIYYSQIVNDFQKGDIAEGYSVSREKKESFPLTVTSAQKNPTAFYLCASSIGPPSYNEQFFGPGTRLTVL.

Many counts were recorded for this clonotype. This chain connects TRBV11-2 to TRBJ2-3; D not certain. The CDR3 has 15 amino acids. V lost 2 bases and J 10 bases, leaving 19 bases between the germline ends. Germline values: CDR1 SGHAT, CDR2 FQNNGV. In DNA, the CDR3 is TGTGCCAGCAGCTTAAACCACGGATTGGGCCAGTCGCAGTATTTT. Residues: CASSLNHGLGQSQYF.

There are a few counts of this clonotype. The CDR3 protein is CGAPDFSISSYNEQFF. The CDR3 DNA sequence: TGCGGGGCCCCTGACTTTTCTATCAGCTCCTACAATGAGCAGTTCTTC. This chain joins TRBV20-1 and TRBJ2-1; D might be TRBD1 (5 bases). This CDR3 comprises 16 residues. Germline CDR1 and CDR2: DFQATT and SNEGSKA (reference sequence).

There are many counts of this clonotype. The V gene is TRBV6-1, the J gene TRBJ1-2; no firm D call. The CDR3 length is 15 residues. Trimming pared 6 bases from V and 2 bases from J, leaving 16 bases between. In germline, CDR1 is MNHNS, CDR2 SASEGT. The DNA for the CDR3 is TGTGCCAGCAGACCCGGGGAGATACTCAACTATGGCTACACCTTC. Translation: CASRPGEILNYGYTF.

This clonotype has more than one count but fewer than ten. A clone one base away is much larger, so this may be a read error. The rearrangement uses TRBV28 and TRBJ1-1; no definite D call. The CDR3 runs 13 residues. CDR1 is MDHEN and CDR2 is SYDVKM in the germline V gene. The V gene lost 2 bases and the J gene lost 6 bases, with 10 bases spanning the gap. In nucleotides, the CDR3 is TGTGCCAGCAGTTTAAGGGAAGGCGCTGAAGCTTTCTTT. The encoded protein is CASSLREGAEAFF. The full variable domain, in which reference TRBV28 and TRBJ1-1 provide the parts outside the CDR3, is DVKVTQSSRYLVKRTGEKVFLECVQDMDHENMFWYRQDPGLGLRLIYFSYDVKMKEKGDIPEGYSVSREKKERFSLILESASTNQTSMYLCASSLREGAEAFFGQGTRLTVV.

V is TRBV20-1 and J is TRBJ2-7; 7 bases fit TRBD1. The CDR3 runs to 14 residues. Germline CDR1 DFQATT, CDR2 SNEGSKA (reference sequence). J lost 0 bases, V lost 5 bases, and 7 bases had no gene match. The CDR3 loop is CSAPVPGGSYEQYF. CDR3 bases: TGCAGTGCTCCGGTTCCAGGGGGCTCCTACGAGCAGTACTTC.

This clonotype was seen repeatedly, ten times or more. This rearrangement joins TRBV11-2 to TRBJ2-7; D unresolved. This CDR3 has 11 residues. CDR1 is SGHAT and CDR2 is FQNNGV in the germline V gene. Deletions cut 5 bases from V and 7 bases from J, with 9 bases between. Here the CDR3 DNA reads TGTGCCAGCAGCGTTCGTGGGGAGCAGTACTTC. The encoded protein is CASSVRGEQYF.